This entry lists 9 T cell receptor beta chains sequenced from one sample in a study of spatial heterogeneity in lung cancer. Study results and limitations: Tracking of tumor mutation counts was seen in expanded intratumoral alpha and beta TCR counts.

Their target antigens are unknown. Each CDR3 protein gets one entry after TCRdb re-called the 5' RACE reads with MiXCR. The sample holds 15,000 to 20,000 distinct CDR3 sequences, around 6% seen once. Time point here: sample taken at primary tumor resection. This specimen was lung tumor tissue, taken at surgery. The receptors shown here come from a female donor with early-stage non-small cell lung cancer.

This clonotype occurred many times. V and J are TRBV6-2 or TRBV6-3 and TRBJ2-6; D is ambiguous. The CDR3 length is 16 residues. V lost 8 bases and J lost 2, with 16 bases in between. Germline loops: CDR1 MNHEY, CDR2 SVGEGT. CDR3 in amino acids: CASLMDGTTGANVLTF. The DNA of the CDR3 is TGTGCCAGCCTCATGGACGGCACCACTGGGGCCAACGTCCTGACTTTC.

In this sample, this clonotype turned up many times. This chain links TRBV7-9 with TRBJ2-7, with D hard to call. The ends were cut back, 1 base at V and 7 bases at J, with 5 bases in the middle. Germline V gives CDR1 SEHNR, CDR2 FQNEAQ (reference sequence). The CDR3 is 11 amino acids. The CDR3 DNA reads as TGTGCCAGCAGCTTAGTCGGTGAGCAGTACTTC. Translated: CASSLVGEQYF.

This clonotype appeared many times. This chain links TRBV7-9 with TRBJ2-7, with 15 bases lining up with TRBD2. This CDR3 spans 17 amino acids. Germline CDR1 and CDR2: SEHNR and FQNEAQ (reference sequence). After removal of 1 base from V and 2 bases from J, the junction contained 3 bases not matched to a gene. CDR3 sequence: CASSLGGLAGGAYEQYF. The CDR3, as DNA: TGTGCCAGCAGCTTAGGGGGACTAGCGGGAGGCGCCTACGAGCAGTACTTC. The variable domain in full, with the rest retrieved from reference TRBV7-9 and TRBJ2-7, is DTGVSQNPRHKITKRGQNVTFRCDPISEHNRLYWYRQTLGQGPEFLTYFQNEAQLEKSRLLSDRFSAERPKGSFSTLEIQRTEQGDSAMYLCASSLGGLAGGAYEQYFGPGTRLTVT.

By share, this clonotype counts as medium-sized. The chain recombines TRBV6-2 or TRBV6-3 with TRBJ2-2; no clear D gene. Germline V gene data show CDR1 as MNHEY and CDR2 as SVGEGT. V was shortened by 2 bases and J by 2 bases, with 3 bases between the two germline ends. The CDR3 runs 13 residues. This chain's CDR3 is CASSYPNTGELFF. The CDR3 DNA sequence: TGTGCCAGCAGTTACCCAAACACCGGGGAGCTGTTTTTT.

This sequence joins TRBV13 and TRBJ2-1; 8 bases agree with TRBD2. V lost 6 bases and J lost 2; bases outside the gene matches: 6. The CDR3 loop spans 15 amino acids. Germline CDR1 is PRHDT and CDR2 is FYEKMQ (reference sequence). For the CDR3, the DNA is TGTGCCAGCAGTGATTATAGCGGGGCCTACAATGAGCAGTTCTTC. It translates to CASSDYSGAYNEQFF.

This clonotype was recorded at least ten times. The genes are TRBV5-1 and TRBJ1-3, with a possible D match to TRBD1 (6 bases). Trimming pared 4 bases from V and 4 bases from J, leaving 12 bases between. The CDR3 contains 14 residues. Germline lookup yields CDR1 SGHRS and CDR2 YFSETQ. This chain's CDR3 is CASSAGTRGNTIYF. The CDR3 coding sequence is TGCGCCAGCAGCGCCGGGACACGAGGAAACACCATATATTTT.

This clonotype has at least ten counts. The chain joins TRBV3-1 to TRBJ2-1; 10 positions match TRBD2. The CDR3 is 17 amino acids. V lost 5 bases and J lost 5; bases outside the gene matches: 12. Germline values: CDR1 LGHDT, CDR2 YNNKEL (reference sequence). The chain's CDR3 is CASSSPGLAALNNEQFF. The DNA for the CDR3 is TGTGCCAGCAGCTCTCCAGGACTAGCGGCCTTAAACAATGAGCAGTTCTTC.

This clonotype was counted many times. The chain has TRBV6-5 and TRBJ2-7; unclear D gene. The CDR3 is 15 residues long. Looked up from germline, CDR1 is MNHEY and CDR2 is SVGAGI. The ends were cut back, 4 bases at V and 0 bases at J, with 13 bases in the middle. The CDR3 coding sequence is TGTGCCAGCAGTTGGAATGTTCGGAGCTCCTACGAGCAGTACTTC. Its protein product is CASSWNVRSSYEQYF.

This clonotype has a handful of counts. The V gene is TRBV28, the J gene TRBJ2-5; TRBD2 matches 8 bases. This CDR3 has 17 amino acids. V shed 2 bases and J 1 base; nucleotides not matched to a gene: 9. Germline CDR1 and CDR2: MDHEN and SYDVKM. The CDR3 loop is CASSLEGFGGAQETQYF. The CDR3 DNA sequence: TGTGCCAGCAGTTTAGAGGGATTCGGGGGGGCCCAAGAGACCCAGTACTTC.